This T cell receptor (beta chain) was profiled in a study of blood T cells in healthy people across ages. Study overall: For every two T cells, template switching captured about one barcoded beta molecule. Overall study results and limits: Naive CD4+ cell counts and diversity both ran higher in long-lived than in aged donors. Older individuals had lower TCR beta diversity per million T cells (the decline was roughly linear).

On this clonotype itself: Its target is not known.

A sample-barcoded 5' primer and a J-beta primer mix were used in a second PCR of about 6 to 12 cycles. Every sample gave at least 2.5 million paired-end reads containing CDR3. TCRdb reprocessed the 5' RACE reads via MiXCR and lists one record per CDR3 protein. The table lists 1,300,000 or so distinct CDR3 sequences, approximately 59% of them singletons. The CDR3 runs to 16 residues. Trimming cost V 6 bases and J 4 bases; bases outside gene matches: 12. Germline V lookup: CDR1 MDHEN, CDR2 SYDVKM. The clonotype comes from a man between 18 and 35 years old in good health. The genes are TRBV28 and TRBJ2-1; 7 bases map to TRBD2. The sample comprised blood. The CDR3 nucleotides are TGTGCCAGCAGCTCTTTGGCGGGGGTAGGATACAATGAGCAGTTCTTC. This codes for CASSSLAGVGYNEQFF.